These T cell receptor beta chains were read from a single sample in a study of STAT5B mutations in CD4+ large granular lymphocyte leukemia. The method was immunoSEQ multiplex PCR; TCRdb's version includes in-frame clones alone and lacks a portion of them. The sample has 20,000 to 25,000 clones; roughly 76% are singletons. The sequenced material came from CD4+ T cells from blood buffy coats. Source of these receptors: a human donor in good health. CDR3s include the opening cysteine and the closing phenylalanine or tryptophan. A D gene is named only where the DNA matches it firmly. A clone size is listed for some rows: how often the clone was seen (once, few, many), or a class if it is expanded.

CDR3	DNA	D	size	V	J
CASSPGANTGELFF	TGTGCCAGCAGTCCAGGGGCGAACACCGGGGAGCTGTTTTTT	.	.	TRBV6-4	TRBJ2-2
CASSSSGKGTGELFF	TGTGCCAGCAGTAGTAGCGGGAAGGGGACCGGGGAGCTGTTTTTT	TRBD2	.	TRBV28	TRBJ2-2
CASSYLTSGGETQYF	TGTGCCAGCAGTTATTTGACTAGCGGCGGGGAGACCCAGTACTTC	TRBD2	.	TRBV6-5	TRBJ2-5
CASSLPSSGKNNEQFF	TGTGCCAGCAGCTTGCCTTCTAGCGGGAAAAACAATGAGCAGTTCTTC	TRBD2	once	TRBV5-6	TRBJ2-1
CASKGPDTDTQYF	TGTGCCAGTAAAGGGCCGGACACAGATACGCAGTATTTT	.	.	TRBV13	TRBJ2-3
CASSWGPSGTQYF	TGTGCCAGCAGCTGGGGGCCTTCCGGGACCCAGTACTTC	.	.	TRBV11-2	TRBJ2-5
CASSEYSNQPQHF	TGTGCCAGCAGTGAATACAGCAATCAGCCCCAGCATTTT	.	.	TRBV6-5	TRBJ1-5
CASSSGQGSNEQFF	TGCGCCAGCAGCTCTGGACAGGGGAGCAATGAGCAGTTCTTC	TRBD1	.	TRBV5-1	TRBJ2-1
CASSDDGWTGELFF	TGTGCCAGCAGTGATGATGGGTGGACCGGGGAGCTGTTTTTT	.	.	TRBV2	TRBJ2-2
CASSASGYNEQFF	TGTGCCAGCTCGGCTAGCGGCTACAATGAGCAGTTCTTC	TRBD2	once	TRBV6-5	TRBJ2-1
CASSILSGALTGNTIYF	TGTGCCAGTAGTATACTGTCCGGCGCGCTCACTGGAAACACCATATATTTT	.	.	TRBV19	TRBJ1-3
CASTTPGGRWYF	TGTGCCAGTACCACCCCGGGGGGCAGGTGGTACTTC	.	.	TRBV19	TRBJ2-7
CASSYFAGTYEQYF	TGTGCCAGCAGTTACTTTGCAGGTACCTACGAGCAGTACTTC	.	.	TRBV6-5	TRBJ2-7
CASSEGGISGNTIYF	TGTGCCAGCAGTGAGGGTGGTATCTCTGGAAACACCATATATTTT	.	.	TRBV2	TRBJ1-3
CASSQGAAGTGELFF	TGTGCCAGCAGCCAAGGGGCCGCGGGCACCGGGGAGCTGTTTTTT	.	.	TRBV7-9	TRBJ2-2
CASSLREGPNEQFF	TGTGCCAGCAGTCTGCGGGAGGGCCCGAATGAGCAGTTCTTC	TRBD2	.	TRBV27	TRBJ2-1
CAISESWQNTEAFF	TGTGCCATCAGTGAGTCTTGGCAAAACACTGAAGCTTTCTTT	.	.	TRBV10-3	TRBJ1-1
CATRSGTGGTIQYF	TGTGCCACAAGGTCCGGGACAGGGGGTACCATTCAGTACTTC	TRBD1	.	TRBV19	TRBJ2-4
CASRTWGRIYEQYF	TGTGCCAGCAGAACTTGGGGGCGCATCTACGAGCAGTACTTC	.	.	TRBV27	TRBJ2-7
CASSSTGGANGYTF	TGCGCCAGCAGCTCAACAGGGGGCGCAAACGGCTACACCTTC	TRBD1	few	TRBV5-1	TRBJ1-2
CASSLYPLQNYEQYF	TGTGCCAGCAGCTTGTACCCTCTTCAGAACTACGAGCAGTACTTC	.	.	TRBV5-6	TRBJ2-7
CASSRAGDLYEQFF	TGTGCCAGCAGCAGAGCGGGAGATCTCTATGAGCAGTTCTTC	TRBD2	.	TRBV28	TRBJ2-1
CASSYGGQNGYEQYF	TGTGCCAGCAGTTACGGGGGACAGAACGGCTACGAGCAGTACTTC	TRBD1	.	TRBV6-6	TRBJ2-7
CAISEVAGAPNEQFF	TGTGCCATCAGTGAAGTAGCGGGAGCCCCCAATGAGCAGTTCTTC	TRBD2	.	TRBV10-3	TRBJ2-1
CASSSPFGTGGLNRIQYF	TGTGCCAGCAGTTCCCCCTTCGGGACAGGGGGCTTAAATCGCATTCAGTACTTC	TRBD1	few	TRBV28	TRBJ2-4
CASSSQGANVGTEAFF	TGTGCCAGCAGCTCACAGGGGGCCAATGTAGGAACTGAAGCTTTCTTT	TRBD1	.	TRBV7-2	TRBJ1-1
CASSLAGTRSTGELFF	TGTGCCAGCAGCTTGGCCGGGACTAGATCGACCGGGGAGCTGTTTTTT	TRBD2	.	TRBV5-4	TRBJ2-2
CASSETRSNTGELFF	TGTGCCAGCAGTGAAACCAGATCGAACACCGGGGAGCTGTTTTTT	.	.	TRBV25-1	TRBJ2-2
CASSLTSGTGNYGYTF	TGTGCCAGCAGCCTTACAAGCGGGACGGGTAACTATGGCTACACCTTC	.	.	TRBV7-9	TRBJ1-2
CASSLASGRETQYF	TGTGCCAGCAGCTTAGCGAGCGGGAGAGAGACCCAGTACTTC	TRBD2	.	TRBV7-9	TRBJ2-5
CASSLLSTEAFF	TGTGCCAGCAGCCTATTGTCCACTGAAGCTTTCTTT	.	.	TRBV7-9	TRBJ1-1
CASSWRSGSGYNEQFF	TGTGCCAGCAGCTGGAGAAGCGGGAGCGGCTACAATGAGCAGTTCTTC	TRBD2	.	TRBV5-6	TRBJ2-1
CSVVDRRGIRDNEQFF	TGCAGCGTTGTGGACAGGCGCGGGATTCGAGACAATGAGCAGTTCTTC	.	.	TRBV29-1	TRBJ2-1
CASRLAGGAYEQYF	TGTGCCAGCAGGCTAGCGGGAGGCGCCTACGAGCAGTACTTC	TRBD2	few	TRBV6-5	TRBJ2-7
CASSLGAGGPGNEQFF	TGCGCCAGCAGCTTGGGAGCGGGAGGGCCGGGAAATGAGCAGTTCTTC	TRBD2	.	TRBV5-1	TRBJ2-1
CASSSSGLGKGEQFF	TGTGCCAGCAGTTCATCAGGGTTGGGGAAAGGAGAGCAGTTCTTC	.	.	TRBV27	TRBJ2-1
CAGKTSGNSYEQYF	TGTGCCGGCAAGACTAGCGGGAACTCCTACGAGCAGTACTTC	TRBD2	.	TRBV6-6	TRBJ2-7
CAWSSRELQSRGYTF	TGTGCCTGGAGTTCGAGAGAGTTACAGTCCCGTGGCTACACCTTC	.	few	TRBV30	TRBJ1-2
CASSQQGLKGDTQYF	TGTGCCAGCAGCCAACAGGGGTTGAAGGGAGATACGCAGTATTTT	TRBD1	.	TRBV7-9	TRBJ2-3
CASSSRGSGGYEQYF	TGTGCCAGCAGTTCCCGGGGGAGCGGAGGCTACGAGCAGTACTTC	.	.	TRBV28	TRBJ2-7
CASSYNRNTEAFF	TGTGCCAGCAGTTACAACAGGAACACTGAAGCTTTCTTT	.	.	TRBV27	TRBJ1-1
CAISESSNSPLHF	TGTGCCATCAGTGAGTCGAGTAATTCACCCCTCCACTTT	.	.	TRBV10-3	TRBJ1-6
CASSPYQDGTYEQYF	TGTGCCAGCTCACCGTATCAGGACGGTACCTACGAGCAGTACTTC	.	.	TRBV18	TRBJ2-7
CASTRTETQYF	TGTGCCAGCACCCGGACAGAGACCCAGTACTTC	.	.	TRBV2	TRBJ2-5
CASSPARFTGDTQYF	TGTGCCAGCAGCCCCGCGCGCTTTACAGGGGATACGCAGTATTTT	.	.	TRBV27	TRBJ2-3
CASSTAGGETQYF	TGTGCCAGTAGTACAGCAGGAGGGGAAACGCAGTATTTT	.	.	TRBV19	TRBJ2-3
CASSGTDLNRAQYF	TGCGCCAGCAGCGGAACCGACCTCAACCGGGCCCAGTACTTC	.	.	TRBV5-1	TRBJ2-5